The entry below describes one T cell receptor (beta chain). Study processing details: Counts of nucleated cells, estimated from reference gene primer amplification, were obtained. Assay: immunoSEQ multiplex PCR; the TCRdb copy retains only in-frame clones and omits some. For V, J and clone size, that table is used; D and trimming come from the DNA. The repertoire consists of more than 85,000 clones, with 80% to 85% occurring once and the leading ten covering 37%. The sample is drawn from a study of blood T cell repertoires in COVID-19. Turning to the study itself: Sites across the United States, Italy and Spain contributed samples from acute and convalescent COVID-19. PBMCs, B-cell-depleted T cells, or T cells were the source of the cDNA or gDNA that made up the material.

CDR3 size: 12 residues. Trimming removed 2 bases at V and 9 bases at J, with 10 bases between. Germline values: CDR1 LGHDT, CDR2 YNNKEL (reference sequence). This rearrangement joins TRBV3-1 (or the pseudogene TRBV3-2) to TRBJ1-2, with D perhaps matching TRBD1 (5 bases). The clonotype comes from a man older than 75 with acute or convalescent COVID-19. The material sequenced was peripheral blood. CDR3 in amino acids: CASSQTQGRYTF. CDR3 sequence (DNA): TGTGCCAGCAGCCAAACCCAGGGCCGCTACACCTTC.